This entry lists 15 T cell receptor beta chains sequenced from one sample in a study of response to subunit inactivated influenza vaccine. TCRdb processed the RT-PCR reads anew with MiXCR; each CDR3 protein has one entry. The sample yields over 750,000 distinct CDR3 sequences, 21% seen once. The specimen comprised PBMCs from blood, sampled 5 days after vaccination. The receptors here all came from a man aged 45-60 years who received an inactivated influenza vaccine.

A few counts support this clonotype. V usage is TRBV28 and J usage is TRBJ2-7; D is perhaps TRBD2 (6 bases). Germline V gives CDR1 MDHEN, CDR2 SYDVKM. The ends were cut back, 5 bases at V and 3 bases at J, with 17 bases in the middle. This CDR3 is 15 amino acids long. The CDR3 sequence: CASSPHGGVGYEQYF. CDR3 bases: TGTGCCAGCAGTCCCCACGGGGGAGTTGGCTACGAGCAGTACTTC.

At least ten counts were recorded for this clonotype. The chain is built from TRBV5-1 and TRBJ2-5; D is unclear. This CDR3 is 13 amino acids long. The germline V and J ends were trimmed by 0 bases and 2 bases, with 5 bases remaining between them. Germline loops: CDR1 SGHRS, CDR2 YFSETQ. CDR3 sequence (DNA): TGCGCCAGCAGCTTGGGGGCTCAAGAGACCCAGTACTTC. Residues: CASSLGAQETQYF.

The chain joins TRBV9 to TRBJ2-1; D is possibly TRBD2 (6 bases). Germline V lookup: CDR1 SGDLS, CDR2 YYNGEE. The CDR3 runs 13 residues. Trimming shortened V by 3 bases and J by 10 bases, and 14 bases separated the two germline ends. CDR3 coding DNA: TGTGCCAGCAGCGCCACACTAGCAACGGAGCAGTTCTTC. Translated, it gives CASSATLATEQFF.

In this sample, this clonotype turned up many times. This rearrangement joins TRBV12-3 or TRBV12-4 to TRBJ2-5; unclear D gene. The CDR3 runs to 12 residues. Deletions cut 6 bases from V and 5 bases from J, with 10 bases between. This CDR3 reads CASRSIEETQYF. The CDR3, as DNA: TGTGCCAGCAGGAGCATTGAGGAGACCCAGTACTTC.

The chain recombines TRBV5-1 with TRBJ2-1; D possibly corresponds to TRBD1 (5 bases). V was clipped by 4 bases and J by 6 bases, with 11 bases between them. The CDR3 extends over 13 amino acids. Germline V gene sequence: CDR1 SGHRS, CDR2 YFSETQ. As DNA, the CDR3 is TGCGCCAGCAGCAGGGGCCTTTTCAATGAGCAGTTCTTC. It translates to CASSRGLFNEQFF.

This clonotype was recorded a few times. The chain joins TRBV29-1 to TRBJ2-1; weak D call: TRBD2 (6 bases). CDR1 SQVTM and CDR2 ANQGSEA come from the germline V gene. Trimming took off 3 bases at V and 7 bases at J, with 10 bases between the two ends. The CDR3 totals 12 residues. CDR3 protein: CSVEEGWNEQFF. The CDR3 DNA reads as TGCAGCGTTGAGGAGGGTTGGAATGAGCAGTTCTTC.

V and J are TRBV6-5 and TRBJ2-7; TRBD2 agrees at 10 bases. The CDR3 has 17 amino acids. Per the germline V gene, CDR1 is MNHEY and CDR2 is SVGAGI. The V and J ends lost 0 bases and 0 bases, in that order; junction bases with no gene match: 5. CDR3 sequence: CASSYSPSGGNSYEQYF. The DNA for the CDR3 is TGTGCCAGCAGTTACTCGCCTAGCGGGGGAAACTCCTACGAGCAGTACTTC.

The chain uses TRBV20-1 and TRBJ1-2; D ambiguous. The V end was cut by 7 bases, the J end by 7 bases, with 4 bases between. The CDR3 consists of 8 residues. In germline, CDR1 is DFQATT, CDR2 SNEGSKA (reference sequence). CDR3 region: CSVIGYTF. CDR3 bases: TGCAGTGTTATTGGCTACACCTTC.

This clonotype was seen many times. The V and J genes are TRBV6-5 and TRBJ1-2; the D gene is possibly TRBD1 (5 bases). The ends were cut back, 0 bases at V and 2 bases at J, with 22 bases in the middle. The CDR3 is 19 residues long. Germline values: CDR1 MNHEY, CDR2 SVGAGI. In DNA form, the CDR3 reads TGTGCCAGCAGTTACTCCTGGATTCGTCGGCGGAGGGGCAACTATGGCTACACCTTC. Translated: CASSYSWIRRRRGNYGYTF.

The sample holds one count of this clonotype. One end of the junction varies from germline; a read error may be responsible. The rearrangement links TRBV4-1 to TRBJ1-6; D is possibly TRBD1 (6 bases). The CDR3 is 15 residues long. Per germline, CDR1 MGHRA and CDR2 YSYEKL. The CDR3 loop reads CASSQAAGVGSPLHF. In DNA, the CDR3 is TGCGCCAGCAGCCAAGCAGCAGGGGTAGGCTCACCTCTCCACTTT.

This clonotype was seen a handful of times. V gene TRBV6-2 or TRBV6-3 combines with J gene TRBJ1-6; D unresolved. This CDR3 has 16 residues. Looked up from germline, CDR1 is MNHEY and CDR2 is SVGEGT. The ends were cut back, 5 bases at V and 0 bases at J, with 11 bases in the middle. CDR3 nucleotide sequence: TGTGCCAGCAGTAACCCCTCGGGCTCCTATAATTCACCCCTCCACTTT. This codes for CASSNPSGSYNSPLHF.

This clonotype was counted between two and nine times. V usage is TRBV20-1 and J usage is TRBJ2-1, with 11 bases fitting TRBD2. Germline loops: CDR1 DFQATT, CDR2 SNEGSKA (reference sequence). J gave up 0 bases and V 3 bases, and 10 bases lay outside the gene matches. The CDR3 length is 18 residues. The CDR3 DNA sequence: TGCAGTGCTAGTAGCGGACTAGCGGGCCTGGGCTCCTACAATGAGCAGTTCTTC. Translating gives CSASSGLAGLGSYNEQFF.

The sample holds many counts of this clonotype. CDR3 coding DNA: TGCAGTGCTAGAGTCCTAGGGAGGAGCTCCTACAATGAGCAGTTCTTC. Its protein is CSARVLGRSSYNEQFF. The chain has TRBV20-1 and TRBJ2-1; tentatively, D is TRBD2 (6 bases). In germline, CDR1 is DFQATT, CDR2 SNEGSKA (reference sequence). Trimming cost V 1 base and J 0 bases, with 13 bases left between them. The CDR3 contains 16 residues.

This sequence joins TRBV20-1 and TRBJ2-3; D unclear. Trimming took off 0 bases at V and 0 bases at J, with 13 bases between the two ends. Germline lookup yields CDR1 DFQATT and CDR2 SNEGSKA (reference sequence). The CDR3 spans 16 residues. Here the CDR3 DNA reads TGCAGTGCTAGAGATTTGGTGAGATCTAGCACAGATACGCAGTATTTT. It yields the protein CSARDLVRSSTDTQYF.

This clonotype was counted a few times. This sequence joins TRBV29-1 and TRBJ2-3, with 7 positions matching TRBD2. Germline V lookup: CDR1 SQVTM, CDR2 ANQGSEA. With 2 bases clipped from V and 4 bases from J, the junction kept 3 bases outside the gene matches. The CDR3 contains 13 residues. The CDR3 here is CSVETGGADTQYF. The DNA for the CDR3 is TGCAGCGTTGAAACTGGGGGGGCAGATACGCAGTATTTT.